The entry that follows covers one TCR beta chain sequence. This entry belongs to a study of blood T cells in healthy people across ages. A second PCR of roughly 7 to 11 cycles used a sample-barcoded 5' primer and a J-beta primer mix. Each CDR3 protein is one row after TCRdb ran MiXCR on the 5' RACE reads. The repertoire includes over 600,000 distinct CDR3 sequences, approximately 40% of them detected once, and 25% to 30% sits in the top ten. The CDR3 runs 14 residues. V was pared by 0 bases and J by 9 bases, with 1 base of the junction left unmatched. Germline-derived CDR1 and CDR2 are SGHRS and YFSETQ.

Material for sequencing was blood. The genes are TRBV5-1 and TRBJ2-1; 12 bases fit TRBD2. The source of this sequence is a man at least 80 years old in good health. The DNA for the CDR3 is TGCGCCAGCAGCTTGGGGACTAGCGGGGCTGAGCAGTTCTTC. It translates to CASSLGTSGAEQFF.